The next 28 T cell receptor beta chains were all read from a single sample in a study of molecular identifiers for immune sequencing clone quantification. Via MiXCR, TCRdb re-called the PCR reads, giving one row per CDR3 protein. The sample includes around 94,000 distinct CDR3 sequences, about 35% seen only once; the top ten take roughly 9.3%. Source material: naive CD8+ T cells from blood, with Jurkat cell RNA spiked in. Sample subset: FACS-sorted CD8+CD4-CCR7+CD45RA+ naive T cells. The receptors come from a human donor in good health. Some libraries in this study had Jurkat cell RNA spiked in.

This sequence joins TRBV7-3 and TRBJ2-3; no clear D gene. The germline CDR1 and CDR2 sequences are SGHTA and FQGTGA. The CDR3 loop spans 15 amino acids. The V end was cut by 2 bases, the J end by 0 bases, with 9 bases between. CDR3 sequence reads: CASSLGITSTDTQYF. CDR3 DNA sequence: TGTGCCAGCAGCTTAGGTATTACAAGCACAGATACGCAGTATTTT. Complete variable domain (other parts from reference TRBV7-3 and TRBJ2-3): GAGVSQTPSNKVTEKGKYVELRCDPISGHTALYWYRQSLGQGPEFLIYFQGTGAADDSGLPNDRFFAVRPEGSVSTLKIQRTERGDSAVYLCASSLGITSTDTQYFGPGTRLTVL.

A word on this clonotype: The germline gene is not matched at one end of the junction; a read error may be the cause. The chain combines TRBV4-2 with TRBJ2-7; no clear D gene. The CDR3 runs 14 residues. Germline-derived CDR1 and CDR2 are LGHNA and YNFKEQ. Written as DNA, the CDR3 is TGTGCCAGCAGCCAAGCAGTTCTCTCCTACGCGCAGTACTTC. It codes for CASSQAVLSYAQYF.

This clonotype came up a few times. The J gene is TRBJ2-3, the V gene TRBV9; D is possibly TRBD2 (6 bases). The V gene lost 0 bases and the J gene lost 1 base, with 9 bases spanning the gap. The CDR3 spans 15 residues. The V gene's germline CDR1 is SGDLS and CDR2 YYNGEE. CDR3 nucleotides: TGTGCCAGCAGCGTAGAGGGGACTGGCACAGATACGCAGTATTTT. This sequence encodes CASSVEGTGTDTQYF.

The J gene is TRBJ2-3, the V gene TRBV28; D remains unclear. The CDR3 has 13 residues. The V and J ends lost 1 base and 8 bases respectively, with 10 bases between them. Germline assignment: CDR1 MDHEN and CDR2 SYDVKM. CDR3 in DNA: TGTGCCAGCAGTTTATTTCAGTTAGGTACGCAGTATTTT. It encodes CASSLFQLGTQYF.

This clonotype was seen at least ten times. The chain has TRBV7-9 and TRBJ1-1; D unresolved. CDR3 length: 11 residues. The germline gives CDR1 SEHNR, CDR2 FQNEAQ (reference sequence). Deletions cut 5 bases from V and 7 bases from J, with 8 bases between. In DNA, the CDR3 is TGTGCCAGCAGCGGAGGGATTGAAGCTTTCTTT. Translating it yields CASSGGIEAFF. The entire variable domain, with the rest obtained from reference TRBV7-9 and TRBJ1-1, is as follows: DTGVSQNPRHKITKRGQNVTFRCDPISEHNRLYWYRQTLGQGPEFLTYFQNEAQLEKSRLLSDRFSAERPKGSFSTLEIQRTEQGDSAMYLCASSGGIEAFFGQGTRLTVV.

This chain links TRBV7-2 with TRBJ2-7; TRBD1 matches 10 bases. The CDR3 consists of 15 residues. Losses at the gene ends were 5 bases for V and 4 bases for J; bases not matched to a gene: 8. Germline V lookup: CDR1 SGHTA, CDR2 FQGNSA. CDR3 region: CASSPVGQGTYEQYF. The CDR3 DNA reads as TGTGCCAGCAGCCCTGTGGGACAGGGGACGTACGAGCAGTACTTC.

The chain couples TRBV25-1 to TRBJ2-1, with 13 bases that match TRBD2. In germline, CDR1 is MGHDK, CDR2 SYGVNS. V dropped 8 bases and J dropped 8; count of bases not matched to a gene: 6. The CDR3 loop spans 14 amino acids. CDR3 residues: CASATSGRAHEQFF. The CDR3 region has the DNA TGTGCCAGCGCTACTAGCGGGAGGGCTCATGAGCAGTTCTTC.

On this clonotype: Since no conserved phenylalanine or tryptophan closes the CDR3, a read error is the likely cause. The J gene is TRBJ2-2, the V gene TRBV6-2 or TRBV6-3, with 10 bases fitting TRBD2. Germline V lookup: CDR1 MNHEY, CDR2 SVGEGT. V was pared by 8 bases and J by 1 base, with 10 bases of the junction left unmatched. This CDR3 contains 17 residues. Here the CDR3 DNA reads TGTGCCAGCGGGAAAATTCGGACTAGCGGGAACACCGGGGAGCTGTTTTCT. This gives the protein CASGKIRTSGNTGELFS.

The chain has TRBV4-1 and TRBJ2-1, with D hard to call. CDR1 and CDR2 from the germline V gene are MGHRA and YSYEKL. V lost 6 bases to trimming and J lost 5 bases, with 17 bases between them. The CDR3 is made up of 15 amino acids. The CDR3 loop reads CASRPREATNNEQFF. CDR3 sequence (DNA): TGCGCCAGCAGACCAAGAGAAGCGACCAACAATGAGCAGTTCTTC.

V usage is TRBV28 and J usage is TRBJ2-4, with 7 bases that match TRBD2. Germline values: CDR1 MDHEN, CDR2 SYDVKM. The CDR3 sequence is 17 residues long. J was trimmed by 0 bases and V by 2 bases; bases with no gene match: 7. CDR3 in DNA: TGTGCCAGCAGTTTACCCTATCTAGCGGTAGCCAAAAACATTCAGTACTTC. This encodes CASSLPYLAVAKNIQYF.

The chain employs TRBV9 and TRBJ2-3; TRBD1 matches at 7 bases. Germline V lookup: CDR1 SGDLS, CDR2 YYNGEE. V lost 6 bases to trimming and J lost 1 base; unmatched junction nucleotides: 14. The length of the CDR3 is 17 residues. Here the CDR3 DNA reads TGTGCCAGCAACCGGGACAGCGAGTGGTTTGGCACAGATACGCAGTATTTT. Protein: CASNRDSEWFGTDTQYF.

The sample holds a few counts of this clonotype. This chain links TRBV10-2 with TRBJ2-2; unclear D gene. Germline V CDR1 and CDR2: WSHSY, SAAADI. The CDR3 sequence is 11 residues long. The V gene lost 10 bases and the J gene lost 10 bases, with 13 bases spanning the gap. The CDR3 spells CATSDVVELFF. CDR3 coding DNA: TGCGCCACCTCCGATGTGGTGGAGCTGTTTTTT.

This CDR3 is CSARDWDRGIQETQYF. The CDR3 DNA follows: TGCAGTGCTAGAGATTGGGACAGGGGTATACAAGAGACCCAGTACTTC. The chain links TRBV20-1 to TRBJ2-5; 10 bases map to TRBD1. J lost 2 bases, V lost 0 bases, and 6 bases had no gene match. Germline CDR1 DFQATT, CDR2 SNEGSKA (reference sequence). This CDR3 region has 16 residues.

The rearrangement links TRBV11-3 to TRBJ2-1; D remains unclear. Trimming took 8 bases from V and 1 from J, leaving 9 bases between them. Per germline, CDR1 SGHNT and CDR2 YENEEA. CDR3 size: 13 residues. The CDR3 protein is CASWVGSYNEQFF. In nucleotides, the CDR3 is TGTGCCAGCTGGGTCGGGTCCTACAATGAGCAGTTCTTC.

On this clonotype: A junction boundary mismatches the germline segment, possibly from a read error. The chain has TRBV7-9 and TRBJ2-3, with D perhaps matching TRBD2 (5 bases). This CDR3 region has 14 residues. CDR1 is SEHNR and CDR2 is FQNEAQ in the germline V gene (reference sequence). CDR3 DNA sequence: TGTGCCAGCGGCTTAGCGTTGGAAACAGATACGCAGTATTTT. Protein sequence: CASGLALETDTQYF.

J is TRBJ2-2 and V is TRBV2, with 10 nucleotides matching TRBD2. Germline trimming cut 2 bases from V and 0 bases from J; bases unmatched to any gene: 15. Germline values: CDR1 SNHLY, CDR2 FYNNEI. The CDR3 has 21 residues. The CDR3 spells CASSESRLSGRGPANTGELFF. The DNA for the CDR3 is TGTGCCAGCAGTGAATCTCGGTTAAGCGGGAGGGGCCCCGCGAACACCGGGGAGCTGTTTTTT.

The chain links TRBV6-5 to TRBJ2-5; weak D call: TRBD1 (6 bases). Trimming pared 5 bases from V and 5 bases from J, leaving 12 bases between. Germline-derived CDR1 and CDR2 are MNHEY and SVGAGI. The length of the CDR3 is 13 residues. In DNA form, the CDR3 reads TGTGCCAGCAGTCCAACAGGGTGGGAGACCCAGTACTTC. Protein: CASSPTGWETQYF.

With respect to this clonotype: A clone one base away is much larger, so this may be a read error. This chain links TRBV7-9 with TRBJ2-7, with TRBD2 identical over 7 bases. Germline CDR1 reads SEHNR; CDR2 reads FQNEAQ (reference sequence). CDR3 length: 14 amino acids. The chain's CDR3 is CAGSLGGSIYEQYF. The DNA of the CDR3 is TGTGCCGGCAGCTTAGGCGGGAGTATCTACGAGCAGTACTTC.

This clonotype has at least ten counts. The chain is built from TRBV28 and TRBJ2-1; TRBD2 aligns across 8 bases. The CDR3 has 14 amino acids. V shed 5 bases and J 7 bases; nucleotides not matched to a gene: 7. The V gene's germline CDR1 is MDHEN and CDR2 SYDVKM. This chain's CDR3 is CASSTGGHGNEQFF. CDR3 nucleotide sequence: TGTGCCAGCAGTACGGGGGGGCATGGGAATGAGCAGTTCTTC.

This clonotype was counted between two and nine times. The rearrangement links TRBV28 to TRBJ2-5; D ambiguous. Trimming shortened V by 7 bases and J by 2 bases, and 17 bases separated the two germline ends. Germline V gene sequence: CDR1 MDHEN, CDR2 SYDVKM. This CDR3 contains 15 residues. This chain's CDR3 is CASTPGRTVQETQYF. CDR3 bases: TGTGCCAGCACTCCCGGGCGGACGGTTCAAGAGACCCAGTACTTC.

This clonotype was detected ten times or more. The rearrangement uses TRBV7-9 and TRBJ1-1; D is unresolved. V shed 1 base and J shed 3 bases, with 3 bases lying between them. CDR3 length: 12 residues. Germline V gene sequence: CDR1 SEHNR, CDR2 FQNEAQ (reference sequence). CDR3 nucleotides: TGTGCCAGCAGCTTAGGTTACACTGAAGCTTTCTTT. Translating gives CASSLGYTEAFF.

This clonotype was counted at least ten times. V and J are TRBV7-8 and TRBJ2-5, with a tentative D call TRBD2 (6 bases). This CDR3 is 14 amino acids long. The V end was cut by 4 bases, the J end by 1 base, with 10 bases between. The germline CDR1 and CDR2 sequences are SGHVS and FQNEAQ. In nucleotides, the CDR3 is TGTGCCAGCAGCTGGGGACTGCCCCAAGAGACCCAGTACTTC. As protein: CASSWGLPQETQYF.

This chain uses TRBV9 with TRBJ2-3; 10 bases line up with TRBD2. V shed 0 bases, J shed 5 bases, and the junction held 12 bases outside the gene matches. The length of the CDR3 is 18 residues. Germline V CDR1 and CDR2: SGDLS, YYNGEE. CDR3 in DNA: TGTGCCAGCAGCGTAGGAGCGGGAGGGCCCGGTCACGTAGATACGCAGTATTTT. The encoded protein is CASSVGAGGPGHVDTQYF.

This clonotype was recorded at least ten times. For the CDR3, the DNA is TGTGCCAGCAGTTTCGACAGGGAGGGCTACAATGAGCAGTTCTTC. Its protein is CASSFDREGYNEQFF. V usage is TRBV12-3 or TRBV12-4 and J usage is TRBJ2-1; tentatively, D is TRBD1 or TRBD2 (7 bases each). The length of the CDR3 is 15 residues. Trimming removed 3 bases from V and 3 bases from J, with 12 bases in between.

Turning to this clonotype: This may be a read error: a much more frequent sequence differs by one nucleotide. The J gene is TRBJ2-7, the V gene TRBV5-1, with TRBD1 matching over 8 bases. The junction had 5 bases not matched to a gene; V was cut back by 6 bases and J by 6 bases. The germline V gene has CDR1 SGHRS and CDR2 YFSETQ. This CDR3 is 12 amino acids long. The CDR3 region is CASNWTGSEQYF. CDR3 DNA: TGCGCCAGCAACTGGACAGGGTCCGAGCAGTACTTC.

Details on this clonotype: A much larger clone differs from this one at a single base, so this may be a read error. V and J are TRBV4-1 and TRBJ2-5; unclear D gene. V lost 4 bases and J lost 9, with 27 bases in between. The germline V gene has CDR1 MGHRA and CDR2 YSYEKL. CDR3 length: 17 amino acids. The CDR3 DNA reads TGCGCCAGCAGCCGAATACTAAATCGTCTCGAACCGGAGCCCCAGTACTTC. Encoded protein: CASSRILNRLEPEPQYF.

In its sample, this clonotype was seen many times. CDR3 amino acids: CASSLVTHEQYF. The CDR3 nucleotides are TGTGCCAGCAGCTTAGTCACCCACGAGCAGTACTTC. The gene calls are TRBV7-9 and TRBJ2-7; D call uncertain. V lost 1 base and J lost 5, with 6 bases in between. The CDR3 loop spans 12 amino acids. Germline CDR1 is SEHNR and CDR2 is FQNEAQ (reference sequence). Looking up the rest from reference TRBV7-9 and TRBJ2-7 gives the full variable domain: DTGVSQNPRHKITKRGQNVTFRCDPISEHNRLYWYRQTLGQGPEFLTYFQNEAQLEKSRLLSDRFSAERPKGSFSTLEIQRTEQGDSAMYLCASSLVTHEQYFGPGTRLTVT.

In DNA, the CDR3 is TGTGCCAGCAGCTTATTCAGTTCCCCTCAGCCCCAGCATTTT. Its translation: CASSLFSSPQPQHF. The V call is TRBV7-2, the J call TRBJ1-5; D is unresolved. Germline V gene data show CDR1 as SGHTA and CDR2 as FQGNSA. The length of the CDR3 is 14 residues. The V and J ends lost 2 bases and 6 bases respectively, with 11 bases between them.